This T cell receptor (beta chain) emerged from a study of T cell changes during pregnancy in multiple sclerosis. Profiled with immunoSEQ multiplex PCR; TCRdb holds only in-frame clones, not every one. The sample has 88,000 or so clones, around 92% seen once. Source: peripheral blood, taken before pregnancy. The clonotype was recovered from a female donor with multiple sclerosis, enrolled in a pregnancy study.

The CDR3 DNA is TGTGCCAGCAGCGTAGTTGGGGGGGCGAATGGCTACACCTTC. Translation: CASSVVGGANGYTF. The chain carries TRBV9 and TRBJ1-2; tentative D call: TRBD1 (6 bases). CDR1 SGDLS and CDR2 YYNGEE come from the germline V gene. Trimming removed 0 bases at V and 6 bases at J, with 12 bases between. This CDR3 has 14 residues.